Detailed here is one TCR beta chain. Its antigen is undetermined. A read error may produce the germline difference seen at one junction end. cDNA serving as the sequencing template came from extracted, reverse transcribed RNA. Only in-frame clones appear in the TCRdb table, and some are missing; sequencing was by immunoSEQ multiplex PCR. The sample holds tens of thousands of clones, roughly 46% seen once. These data come from a study of CD8+ T cells in alopecia areata. For the study at large: Treatment comprised oral tofacitinib, 5 to 10 mg twice daily, in treated patients.

Documented treatment: oral pan-JAK inhibitor, 5-10 mg twice daily. Broader study findings: Many expanded lesional clones remained in scalp and blood on tofacitinib. Normal scalp had lower clonality than lesional scalp, with alopecia totalis/universalis lesions showing this most strongly.

This material consisted of CD8+ T cells sorted from blood, taken between weeks 36 and 40, from a patient treated with tofacitinib. The receptor was derived from a human donor with alopecia areata.

The CDR3 sequence: CAWSAPTGNTVAFF. CDR3 nucleotides: TGTGCCTGGAGTGCCCCGACAGGGAACACTGTAGCTTTCTTT. The chain is built from TRBV30 and TRBJ1-1; 7 bases map to TRBD1. The CDR3 has 14 residues. CDR1 GTSNPN and CDR2 SVGIG come from the germline V gene (reference sequence).